Listed here are 14 T cell receptor beta chains from one sample, sequenced in a study of shared clonotypes between healthy human individuals. Only in-frame clones appear in the TCRdb table, and some are missing; sequencing was by immunoSEQ multiplex PCR. Here the sample spans 780,000 or so clones, around 77% being singletons. Material: memory CD4+ T cells sorted from blood. This sample's subset: CD45RA-negative fraction. Source of these receptors: a woman under 40 in good health.

The sample holds a few counts of this clone. J is TRBJ1-1 and V is TRBV7-9; no reliable D call. This CDR3 has 13 residues. The germline V and J ends were trimmed by 5 bases and 3 bases, with 10 bases remaining between them. In germline, CDR1 is SEHNR, CDR2 FQNEAQ (reference sequence). The CDR3, as DNA: TGTGCCAGCAGCAGGATGGAGGACACTGAAGCTTTCTTT. It codes for CASSRMEDTEAFF.

This chain connects TRBV27 to TRBJ1-5, with a possible D match to TRBD1 (5 bases). Looked up from germline, CDR1 is MNHEY and CDR2 is SMNVEV (reference sequence). V lost 9 bases and J 5 bases, leaving 20 bases between the germline ends. CDR3 length: 15 residues. CDR3 loop: CASRLSGLRDQPQHF. The CDR3 DNA sequence: TGTGCCAGTAGATTATCGGGGCTGAGGGATCAGCCCCAGCATTTT.

This clone showed up just once. The rearrangement joins TRBV5-1 to TRBJ2-7, with 11 bases that match TRBD2. The CDR3 has 14 residues. Germline assignment: CDR1 SGHRS and CDR2 YFSETQ. V was pared by 5 bases and J by 6 bases, with 7 bases of the junction left unmatched. The CDR3 DNA is TGCGCCAGCAGGACTAGCGGGGCGGCAGGCGAGCAGTACTTC. Its protein is CASRTSGAAGEQYF. Together with reference TRBV5-1 and TRBJ2-7, the CDR3 gives the full variable domain: KAGVTQTPRYLIKTRGQQVTLSCSPISGHRSVSWYQQTPGQGLQFLFEYFSETQRNKGNFPGRFSGRQFSNSRSEMNVSTLELGDSALYLCASRTSGAAGEQYFGPGTRLTVT.

This rearrangement joins TRBV13 to TRBJ2-5, with D possibly matching TRBD2 (6 bases). The germline V gene encodes CDR1 PRHDT and CDR2 FYEKMQ (reference sequence). The CDR3 length is 14 residues. Trimming removed 6 bases at V and 5 bases at J, with 16 bases between. The CDR3 protein is CASRPSRGGETQYF. CDR3 nucleotides: TGTGCCAGCAGACCCAGCCGAGGAGGGGAGACCCAGTACTTC.

This clone showed up just a few times. The chain is built from TRBV29-1 and TRBJ1-5; weak D call: TRBD1 (5 bases). CDR1 and CDR2 (germline): SQVTM, ANQGSEA. The CDR3 contains 13 residues. Trimming took 4 bases from V and 3 from J, leaving 10 bases between them. DNA of the CDR3: TGCAGCGTTGGGTCAGGGTACAATCAGCCCCAGCATTTT. This gives the protein CSVGSGYNQPQHF. Full variable domain (rest looked up from reference TRBV29-1 and TRBJ1-5): SAVISQKPSRDICQRGTSLTIQCQVDSQVTMMFWYRQQPGQSLTLIATANQGSEATYESGFVIDKFPISRPNLTFSTLTVSNMSPEDSSIYLCSVGSGYNQPQHFGDGTRLSIL.

A few counts support this clone. The J gene is TRBJ2-5, the V gene TRBV7-8; 14 bases are shared with TRBD2. The CDR3 is 17 amino acids. From germline, CDR1 is SGHVS and CDR2 FQNEAQ. V lost 1 base, J lost 1 base, and 2 bases stayed unmatched. The CDR3 sequence is CASSLEGLAGGQETQYF. CDR3 sequence (DNA): TGTGCCAGCAGCTTAGAAGGACTAGCGGGAGGCCAAGAGACCCAGTACTTC. The entire variable domain, with the rest obtained from reference TRBV7-8 and TRBJ2-5, is as follows: GAGVSQSPRYKVAKRGQDVALRCDPISGHVSLFWYQQALGQGPEFLTYFQNEAQLDKSGLPSDRFFAERPEGSVSTLKIQRTQQEDSAVYLCASSLEGLAGGQETQYFGPGTRLLVL.

The CDR3 protein is CASSFQGAHQPQHF. CDR3 nucleotides: TGTGCCAGCAGTTTCCAGGGGGCGCATCAGCCCCAGCATTTT. This rearrangement joins TRBV27 to TRBJ1-5; 8 bases are shared with TRBD1. There are 14 residues in the CDR3. Germline V gene data show CDR1 as MNHEY and CDR2 as SMNVEV (reference sequence). Trimming at V came to 3 bases and at J to 5 bases, leaving 3 bases not matched to a gene.

This clone was seen a single time. The chain carries TRBV12-5 and TRBJ1-5; D unresolved. The germline CDR1 and CDR2 sequences are LGHNT and FRNRAP. The length of the CDR3 is 12 residues. Trimming pared 6 bases from V and 5 bases from J, leaving 8 bases between. CDR3 residues: CASGLKYQPQHF. The CDR3 nucleotides read TGTGCTAGTGGGTTAAAGTATCAGCCCCAGCATTTT.

The rearrangement joins TRBV29-1 to TRBJ1-2, with 7 nucleotides matching TRBD1. The CDR3 has 13 residues. Germline V lookup: CDR1 SQVTM, CDR2 ANQGSEA. V lost 4 bases to trimming and J lost 0 bases; unmatched junction nucleotides: 2. The DNA of the CDR3 is TGCAGCGTTGTAGGGGGCTCTAACTATGGCTACACCTTC. Amino acid sequence: CSVVGGSNYGYTF.

V and J are TRBV28 and TRBJ2-3; D may be TRBD1 or TRBD2 (5 bases each). The CDR3 totals 13 residues. Germline loops: CDR1 MDHEN, CDR2 SYDVKM. The V end lost 6 bases, the J end lost 2 bases, and 9 bases lay between the germline ends. The CDR3 DNA sequence: TGTGCCAGCAGGGGACCTTACACAGATACGCAGTATTTT. It encodes CASRGPYTDTQYF.

A word on this clone: Other nucleotide sequences from this sample produce the same CDR3. The chain uses TRBV2 and TRBJ1-1, with 9 bases that match TRBD1. CDR3 length equals 12 residues. CDR1 and CDR2 from the germline V gene are SNHLY and FYNNEI. V lost 6 bases to trimming and J lost 6 bases; unmatched junction nucleotides: 2. CDR3 sequence reads: CASSGTGSEAFF. CDR3 sequence (DNA): TGTGCCAGCAGCGGGACAGGGTCTGAAGCTTTCTTT.

The chain joins TRBV5-1 to TRBJ2-1, with TRBD2 identical over 11 bases. Germline V gene sequence: CDR1 SGHRS, CDR2 YFSETQ. Germline trimming cut 4 bases from V and 8 bases from J; bases unmatched to any gene: 17. CDR3 size: 18 residues. The CDR3 spells CASSILAGGTVDADEQFF. DNA for the CDR3: TGCGCCAGCAGCATTCTAGCGGGAGGAACTGTCGATGCGGATGAGCAGTTCTTC.

Note on this clone: At the DNA level, this CDR3 is encoded by other sequences in the same sample as well. V and J are TRBV13 and TRBJ2-7; D is unresolved. The CDR3 loop spans 12 amino acids. Trimming took 1 base from V and 3 from J, leaving 4 bases between them. The germline CDR1 and CDR2 sequences are PRHDT and FYEKMQ (reference sequence). The CDR3 here is CASSLAGYEQYF. The CDR3, as DNA: TGTGCCAGCAGCTTAGCAGGCTACGAGCAGTACTTC.

J is TRBJ2-7 and V is TRBV7-2, with no clear D. Trimming removed 5 bases at V and 4 bases at J, with 15 bases between. CDR3 length: 14 amino acids. In germline, CDR1 is SGHTA, CDR2 FQGNSA. The CDR3 reads CASSPRLPPYEQYF. CDR3 DNA: TGTGCCAGCAGCCCTAGACTCCCACCGTACGAGCAGTACTTC. The full variable domain, rest sourced from reference TRBV7-2 and TRBJ2-7, is GAGVSQSPSNKVTEKGKDVELRCDPISGHTALYWYRQSLGQGLEFLIYFQGNSAPDKSGLPSDRFSAERTGGSVSTLTIQRTQQEDSAVYLCASSPRLPPYEQYFGPGTRLTVT.